This T cell receptor (beta chain) was observed in a study of shared clonotypes between healthy human individuals. Whole-study findings and limits: When naive CD4 clonotypes were compared across several donors, approximately 5% were shared. Non-shared clonotypes showed lower generation probabilities than clonotypes common to all four donors. Researchers found naive subsets generally carried larger estimated richness than memory subsets.

Turning to this clone: The antigen remains undetermined. Additional DNA sequences in this sample encode the identical CDR3.

The naive CD8 population came from CD45RO-negative cells selected for CCR7, without terminally differentiated effector memory CD45RA+ cells. Assay used: immunoSEQ multiplex PCR; TCRdb lists only in-frame clones, some missing. Among about 820,000 clones listed, 85% to 95% were seen once. This TCR derives from a man aged 25-45 years in good health. Sample: naive CD8+ T cells sorted from blood.

This chain's CDR3 is CASSLGNQPQHF. CDR3 nucleotide sequence: TGTGCCAGCAGTTTAGGTAATCAGCCCCAGCATTTT. The V call is TRBV28, the J call TRBJ1-5; no definite D call. The CDR3 covers 12 residues. V lost 2 bases to trimming and J lost 4 bases, with 3 bases between them. CDR1 MDHEN and CDR2 SYDVKM come from the germline V gene.